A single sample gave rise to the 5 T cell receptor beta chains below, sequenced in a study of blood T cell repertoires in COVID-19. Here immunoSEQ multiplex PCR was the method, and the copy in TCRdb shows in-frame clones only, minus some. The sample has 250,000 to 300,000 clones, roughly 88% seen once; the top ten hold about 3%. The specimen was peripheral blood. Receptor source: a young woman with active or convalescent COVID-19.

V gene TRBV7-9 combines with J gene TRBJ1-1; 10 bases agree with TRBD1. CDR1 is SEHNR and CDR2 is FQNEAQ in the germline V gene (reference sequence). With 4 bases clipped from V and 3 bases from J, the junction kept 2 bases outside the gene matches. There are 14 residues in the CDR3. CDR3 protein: CASSWDRGDTEAFF. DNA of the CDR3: TGTGCCAGCAGCTGGGACAGGGGAGACACTGAAGCTTTCTTT.

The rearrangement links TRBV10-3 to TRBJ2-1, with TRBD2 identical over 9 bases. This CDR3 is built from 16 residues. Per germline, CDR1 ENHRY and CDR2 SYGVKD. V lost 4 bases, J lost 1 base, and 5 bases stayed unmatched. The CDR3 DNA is TGTGCCATCAGTGCGCCTAGCGGGGCGTCCTACAATGAGCAGTTCTTC. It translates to CAISAPSGASYNEQFF.

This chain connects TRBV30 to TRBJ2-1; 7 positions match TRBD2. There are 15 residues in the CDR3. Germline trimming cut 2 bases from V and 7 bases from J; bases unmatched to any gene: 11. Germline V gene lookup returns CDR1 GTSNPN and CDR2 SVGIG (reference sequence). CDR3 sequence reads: CAWSTMAGVGNEQFF. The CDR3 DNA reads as TGTGCCTGGAGTACCATGGCGGGGGTGGGGAATGAGCAGTTCTTC.

For the CDR3, the DNA is TGTGCCAGCAGCCAAGATGGAGGGACTAGCCAGCAGTACTTC. Its translation: CASSQDGGTSQQYF. The chain recombines TRBV3-1 (or the pseudogene TRBV3-2) with TRBJ2-7, with 9 bases fitting TRBD2. Trimming cost V 0 bases and J 8 bases; bases outside gene matches: 5. Per germline, CDR1 LGHDT and CDR2 YNNKEL (reference sequence). This CDR3 contains 14 residues.

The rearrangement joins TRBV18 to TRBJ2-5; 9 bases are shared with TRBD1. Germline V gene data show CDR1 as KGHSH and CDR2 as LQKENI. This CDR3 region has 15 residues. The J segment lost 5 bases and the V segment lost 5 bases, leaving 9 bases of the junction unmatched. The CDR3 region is CASSDKQGAGETQYF. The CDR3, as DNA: TGTGCCAGCTCAGACAAACAGGGGGCCGGGGAGACCCAGTACTTC.